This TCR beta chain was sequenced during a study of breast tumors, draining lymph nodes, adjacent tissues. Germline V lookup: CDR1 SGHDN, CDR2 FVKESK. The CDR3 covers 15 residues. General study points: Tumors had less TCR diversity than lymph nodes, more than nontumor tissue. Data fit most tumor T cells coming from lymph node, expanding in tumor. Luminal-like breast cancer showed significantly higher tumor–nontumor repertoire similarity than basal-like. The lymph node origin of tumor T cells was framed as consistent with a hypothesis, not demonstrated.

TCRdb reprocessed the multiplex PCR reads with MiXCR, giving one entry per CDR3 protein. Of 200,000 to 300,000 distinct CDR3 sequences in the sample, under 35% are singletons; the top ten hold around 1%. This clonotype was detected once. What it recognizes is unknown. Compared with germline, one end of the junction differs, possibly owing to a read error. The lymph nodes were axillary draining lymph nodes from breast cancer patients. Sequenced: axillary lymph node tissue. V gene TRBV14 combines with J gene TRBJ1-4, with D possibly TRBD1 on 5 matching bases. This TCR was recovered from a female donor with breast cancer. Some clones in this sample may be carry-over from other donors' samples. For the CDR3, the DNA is TGTGCGAGCAGCCAAGGTCCGGGGCGAGGTGAAAAACTGTTTTTT. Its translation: CASSQGPGRGEKLFF.